This entry lists 28 T cell receptor beta chains sequenced from one sample in a study of blood T cell repertoires in COVID-19. Profiled with immunoSEQ multiplex PCR; TCRdb holds only in-frame clones, not every one. The sample carries about 90,000 clones, more than 80% recorded once. Sequenced input: peripheral blood. These receptors originate from a man aged 45-65 years with COVID-19, enrolled during active disease.

CDR3 amino acids: CASQEYTEAFF. The CDR3 DNA is TGTGCCAGCCAAGAGTACACTGAAGCTTTCTTT. The chain employs TRBV2 and TRBJ1-1; D is unclear. This CDR3 spans 11 amino acids. V dropped 8 bases and J dropped 3 bases, with 7 bases sitting between them. Germline V gene lookup returns CDR1 SNHLY and CDR2 FYNNEI.

V usage is TRBV7-9 and J usage is TRBJ2-1, with 8 positions matching TRBD1. This CDR3 spans 12 amino acids. J was trimmed by 15 bases and V by 6 bases; bases with no gene match: 10. Germline V gene data show CDR1 as SEHNR and CDR2 as FQNEAQ (reference sequence). The CDR3, as DNA: TGTGCCAGCAGTTATTCTCGGACAGGGCTGTTCTTC. It yields the protein CASSYSRTGLFF.

The chain uses TRBV11-1 and TRBJ2-7; D gene ambiguous. The CDR3 consists of 14 residues. Trimming stripped 3 bases from V and 3 bases from J, with 12 bases between. The V gene's germline CDR1 is SGHAT and CDR2 FQDESV (reference sequence). The CDR3 bases are TGTGCCAGCAGCTTGGGTCGGTCGGGCTACGAGCAGTACTTC. This translates into CASSLGRSGYEQYF.

The rearrangement uses TRBV7-8 and TRBJ2-3, with D perhaps matching TRBD1 (6 bases). In germline, CDR1 is SGHVS, CDR2 FQNEAQ. The ends were cut back, 5 bases at V and 5 bases at J, with 17 bases in the middle. CDR3 length: 15 residues. DNA for the CDR3: TGTGCCAGCAGCCGAGGACCAGGGGAGAGAGATACGCAGTATTTT. Its protein is CASSRGPGERDTQYF. The full variable domain, rest sourced from reference TRBV7-8 and TRBJ2-3, is GAGVSQSPRYKVAKRGQDVALRCDPISGHVSLFWYQQALGQGPEFLTYFQNEAQLDKSGLPSDRFFAERPEGSVSTLKIQRTQQEDSAVYLCASSRGPGERDTQYFGPGTRLTVL.

The chain joins TRBV18 to TRBJ1-2; D gene ambiguous. The CDR3 runs 15 residues. The V end lost 2 bases, the J end lost 0 bases, and 10 bases lay between the germline ends. Per germline, CDR1 KGHSH and CDR2 LQKENI. CDR3 in amino acids: CASSPTGSTNYGYTF. In DNA form, the CDR3 reads TGTGCCAGCTCACCAACCGGGAGTACTAACTATGGCTACACCTTC.

V is TRBV10-3 and J is TRBJ1-1; D remains unclear. This CDR3 has 11 residues. V was cut by 4 bases and J by 5 bases, with 5 bases left in between. Germline-derived CDR1 and CDR2 are ENHRY and SYGVKD. DNA for the CDR3: TGTGCCATCAGTGGAGGGACTGAAGCTTTCTTT. It yields the protein CAISGGTEAFF.

This clone was found a few times. The CDR3 loop reads CASSPNRRQGAGEQYF. For the CDR3, the DNA is TGTGCCAGCTCACCTAATCGCCGACAGGGGGCGGGGGAGCAGTACTTC. The chain couples TRBV18 to TRBJ2-7, with TRBD1 identical over 10 bases. The CDR3 contains 16 residues. V trimming: 3 bases; J trimming: 7 bases; junction bases outside the gene matches: 12. Germline V gives CDR1 KGHSH, CDR2 LQKENI.

This sequence joins TRBV2 and TRBJ1-6; D is unresolved. CDR1 is SNHLY and CDR2 is FYNNEI in the germline V gene. CDR3 length equals 14 residues. Trimming shortened V by 3 bases and J by 4 bases, and 7 bases separated the two germline ends. CDR3 in amino acids: CASSDGLYNSPLHF. CDR3 sequence (DNA): TGTGCCAGCAGTGATGGTCTATATAATTCACCCCTCCACTTT. Using reference TRBV2 and TRBJ1-6 for the parts outside the CDR3, the full variable domain is EPEVTQTPSHQVTQMGQEVILRCVPISNHLYFYWYRQILGQKVEFLVSFYNNEISEKSEIFDDQFSVERPDGSNFTLKIRSTKLEDSAMYFCASSDGLYNSPLHFGNGTRLTVT.

This clone has more than one count but fewer than ten. V and J are TRBV19 and TRBJ1-5; possibly TRBD1 for D (5 bases). Trimming removed 3 bases from V and 9 bases from J, with 12 bases in between. Germline CDR1 and CDR2: LNHDA and SQIVND (reference sequence). The CDR3 is made up of 13 amino acids. The CDR3 nucleotides read TGTGCCAGTAGTATCCCAGGGCCGGGGCCCCAGCATTTT. Translation: CASSIPGPGPQHF.

V gene TRBV3-1 (or the pseudogene TRBV3-2) combines with J gene TRBJ2-2; D may be TRBD1 (5 bases). Germline CDR1 reads LGHDT; CDR2 reads YNNKEL (reference sequence). Trimming shortened V by 0 bases and J by 9 bases, and 5 bases separated the two germline ends. The CDR3 extends over 12 amino acids. The CDR3 loop is CASSQEGRELFF. The CDR3 DNA reads TGTGCCAGCAGCCAAGAGGGGCGGGAGCTGTTTTTT.

The rearrangement uses TRBV3-1 (or the pseudogene TRBV3-2) and TRBJ2-2; 9 bases agree with TRBD2. The CDR3 sequence is 16 residues long. Germline trimming cut 1 base from V and 4 bases from J; bases unmatched to any gene: 4. Germline loops: CDR1 LGHDT, CDR2 YNNKEL (reference sequence). The CDR3 DNA reads TGTGCCAGCAGCCAAGGAGGGACTAGCCGCACCGGGGAGCTGTTTTTT. Translation: CASSQGGTSRTGELFF.

The V call is TRBV6-5, the J call TRBJ1-1; 7 positions match TRBD1. CDR1 MNHEY and CDR2 SVGAGI come from the germline V gene. CDR3 length: 12 residues. V dropped 4 bases and J dropped 7; count of bases not matched to a gene: 3. The CDR3 reads CASSSRQGEAFF. The CDR3 bases are TGTGCCAGCAGTTCGCGACAGGGTGAAGCTTTCTTT.

This clone was recorded only once. J is TRBJ1-5 and V is TRBV27; 8 nucleotides line up with TRBD1. CDR1 and CDR2 from the germline V gene are MNHEY and SMNVEV (reference sequence). Losses at the gene ends were 6 bases for V and 1 base for J; bases not matched to a gene: 14. The CDR3 runs 18 residues. The CDR3 DNA reads TGTGCCAGCAGCCCAGGACAGGGCGGGTTCGGGAGCAATCAGCCCCAGCATTTT. It encodes CASSPGQGGFGSNQPQHF.

This clone occurred a few times. The J gene is TRBJ1-2, the V gene TRBV5-6, with D maybe TRBD1 (5 bases). V lost 5 bases and J lost 5, with 16 bases in between. Germline CDR1 and CDR2: SGHDT and YYEEEE. This CDR3 contains 14 residues. In nucleotides, the CDR3 is TGTGCCAGCAGTATCCCGTATTCAGGGTATGGCTACACCTTC. Encoded protein: CASSIPYSGYGYTF.

V gene TRBV5-1 combines with J gene TRBJ1-6; D gene uncertain. The V and J ends lost 2 bases and 3 bases respectively, with 6 bases between them. Germline loops: CDR1 SGHRS, CDR2 YFSETQ. This CDR3 has 14 amino acids. The CDR3: CASSFGVYNSPLHF. The DNA of the CDR3 is TGCGCCAGCAGCTTTGGAGTCTATAATTCACCCCTCCACTTT. The variable domain in full, completed from reference TRBV5-1 and TRBJ1-6, reads KAGVTQTPRYLIKTRGQQVTLSCSPISGHRSVSWYQQTPGQGLQFLFEYFSETQRNKGNFPGRFSGRQFSNSRSEMNVSTLELGDSALYLCASSFGVYNSPLHFGNGTRLTVT.

This chain uses TRBV7-2 with TRBJ1-2; D uncertain. CDR3 length equals 12 residues. The ends were cut back, 5 bases at V and 2 bases at J, with 6 bases in the middle. The germline V gene encodes CDR1 SGHTA and CDR2 FQGNSA. CDR3 DNA sequence: TGTGCCAGCAGCCCCTACAACTATGGCTACACCTTC. As protein: CASSPYNYGYTF.

The chain combines TRBV12-3 or TRBV12-4 with TRBJ1-6; 7 bases agree with TRBD1. After removal of 6 bases from V and 9 bases from J, the junction contained 5 bases not matched to a gene. The CDR3 spans 13 residues. The CDR3 sequence: CASSLTGSSPLHF. As DNA, the CDR3 is TGTGCCAGCAGCCTGACAGGGAGTTCACCCCTCCACTTT.

V usage is TRBV14 and J usage is TRBJ2-3, with D uncertain. The CDR3 covers 13 residues. The V gene lost 4 bases and the J gene lost 1 base, with 6 bases spanning the gap. CDR1 is SGHDN, CDR2 FVKESK, per germline. CDR3 loop: CASSPSGTDTQYF. The DNA of the CDR3 is TGTGCCAGCAGCCCCTCTGGCACAGATACGCAGTATTTT.

This clone appeared a few times. This chain links TRBV9 with TRBJ1-1; TRBD1 agrees at 8 bases. The CDR3 has 15 residues. The V gene end was trimmed by 4 bases and the J gene end by 0 bases; junction bases not matched to a gene: 5. CDR1 is SGDLS and CDR2 is YYNGEE in the germline V gene. CDR3 loop: CASSLTDRVNTEAFF. The CDR3 DNA sequence: TGTGCCAGCAGCCTAACGGACAGGGTGAACACTGAAGCTTTCTTT.

The rearrangement links TRBV27 to TRBJ1-1, with D perhaps TRBD1 (6 bases). V shed 0 bases and J shed 1 base, with 12 bases lying between them. This CDR3 comprises 16 residues. Germline values: CDR1 MNHEY, CDR2 SMNVEV (reference sequence). The CDR3 loop reads CASSLSFQTGNTEAFF. CDR3 nucleotide sequence: TGTGCCAGCAGTTTATCCTTTCAGACAGGGAACACTGAAGCTTTCTTT.

The J gene is TRBJ1-2, the V gene TRBV11-2, with D uncertain. This CDR3 spans 18 amino acids. In germline, CDR1 is SGHAT, CDR2 FQNNGV. V lost 5 bases and J 13 bases, leaving 35 bases between the germline ends. In DNA, the CDR3 is TGTGCCAGCAGCCCAAAAGAAAGGCTAGTGACGTTCTTTTCCTGTTGCACCTTC. The encoded protein is CASSPKERLVTFFSCCTF. Variable domain in full (rest from reference TRBV11-2 and TRBJ1-2): EAGVAQSPRYKIIEKRQSVAFWCNPISGHATLYWYQQILGQGPKLLIQFQNNGVVDDSQLPKDRFSAERLKGVDSTLKIQPAKLEDSAVYLCASSPKERLVTFFSCCTFGSGTRLTVV.

The chain couples TRBV19 to TRBJ2-7; possibly TRBD1 for D (5 bases). The germline V gene has CDR1 LNHDA and CDR2 SQIVND (reference sequence). Between the trimmed V and J ends, which lost 7 bases and 0 bases, there was a span of 13 bases. This CDR3 spans 14 amino acids. The CDR3 loop is CASKDMFSSYEQYF. The DNA of the CDR3 is TGTGCCAGTAAGGACATGTTTAGCTCCTACGAGCAGTACTTC.

V and J are TRBV6-5 and TRBJ2-1, with 7 positions matching TRBD1. The CDR3 is 13 residues long. The ends lost 5 bases at V and 15 bases at J; junction bases unmatched: 13. CDR1 MNHEY and CDR2 SVGAGI come from the germline V gene. This CDR3 reads CASSTGQADPRFF. The DNA for the CDR3 is TGTGCCAGCAGTACCGGACAGGCCGACCCAAGGTTCTTC.

The CDR3 spells CASSPRPGTPSYNEQFF. CDR3 sequence (DNA): TGTGCCAGCAGCCCGCGCCCCGGGACTCCCTCCTACAATGAGCAGTTCTTC. The V call is TRBV7-9, the J call TRBJ2-1; D possibly corresponds to TRBD2 (6 bases). CDR1 and CDR2 (germline): SEHNR, FQNEAQ (reference sequence). The V end was cut by 5 bases, the J end by 0 bases, with 17 bases between. CDR3 size: 17 residues.

V gene TRBV4-3 combines with J gene TRBJ2-3, with 9 bases identical to TRBD2. The germline gives CDR1 LGHNA, CDR2 YSLEER. The V segment lost 0 bases and the J segment 6 bases; nucleotides outside the gene matches: 7. The CDR3 is made up of 16 amino acids. The CDR3 bases are TGCGCCAGCAGCCAAGATGCCCTAGCGGGGCCGGATACGCAGTATTTT. Protein sequence: CASSQDALAGPDTQYF.

This clone was picked up a small number of times. The CDR3, as DNA: TGCGCCAGCAGCCGTCAGGTTTTTGACACCGGGGAGCTGTTTTTT. Amino acids: CASSRQVFDTGELFF. The V gene is TRBV4-3, the J gene TRBJ2-2; D remains unclear. The CDR3 loop spans 15 amino acids. Per the germline V gene, CDR1 is LGHNA and CDR2 is YSLEER. V lost 4 bases and J 3 bases, leaving 12 bases between the germline ends.

The J gene is TRBJ1-6, the V gene TRBV30; D is ambiguous. Germline V gene sequence: CDR1 GTSNPN, CDR2 SVGIG (reference sequence). This CDR3 comprises 15 residues. V lost 0 bases, J lost 1 base, and 7 bases lay in between. The CDR3 protein is CAWSVTGSYNSPLHF. CDR3 nucleotides: TGTGCCTGGAGTGTAACGGGATCCTATAATTCACCCCTCCACTTT.

The genes are TRBV4-2 and TRBJ2-7, with 10 bases lining up with TRBD2. V was clipped by 0 bases and J by 6 bases; unmatched bases: 8. The length of the CDR3 is 16 residues. Germline V gene sequence: CDR1 LGHNA, CDR2 YNFKEQ. CDR3 residues: CASSQEAAGGPVEQYF. The DNA of the CDR3 is TGTGCCAGCAGCCAAGAGGCAGCGGGGGGGCCCGTCGAGCAGTACTTC.